This T cell receptor (beta chain) came from a study of blood T cell repertoires in COVID-19. Overall study: Sites across the United States, Italy and Spain contributed samples from acute and convalescent COVID-19.

Seattle enrolled patients during active infection and tracked them longitudinally. CDR1 KGHDR and CDR2 SFDVKD come from the germline V gene. Trimming shortened V by 6 bases and J by 3 bases, and 10 bases separated the two germline ends. This CDR3 has 13 amino acids. Per the original data handling: How many nucleated cells were present was estimated from reference gene primer amplification. Only in-frame clones appear in the TCRdb table, and some are missing; sequencing was by immunoSEQ multiplex PCR. Clone size and the V and J calls come from that table; the DNA yielded D and trimming. The sample carries a few hundred thousand clones, about 85% recorded once.

The receptor was isolated from a human donor with COVID-19, enrolled during active disease. The donor label of this sample is uncertain. The sequencing sample was made of peripheral blood. The chain employs TRBV24-1 and TRBJ2-5; possibly TRBD1 for D (6 bases). In DNA, the CDR3 is TGTGCCACCAGTAGGACAGCTAAAGAGACCCAGTACTTC. This translates into CATSRTAKETQYF.